This TCR beta chain was recorded in a study of shared clonotypes between healthy human individuals. The wider study: Ranging from 18 to 49 in age, donors were two women and a few men. Per donor, three plates held CD4 naive cells, three held CD4 memory, two held CD8 naive and one held CD8 memory.

Clones were read by immunoSEQ multiplex PCR, and TCRdb kept only the in-frame ones, dropping some. There are millions of clones in the sample; about 95% occur only once, and 1% to 1.3% lies in the top ten. Remarks on this clone: What it binds is unknown.

The V and J ends lost 9 bases and 6 bases, in that order; junction bases with no gene match: 6. The CDR3 loop spans 14 amino acids. Germline V gives CDR1 WNHNN, CDR2 SYGVQD (reference sequence). CD45RO-negative cells were positively selected for CCR7, leaving out terminally differentiated effector memory CD45RA+ cells. Study conclusions and caveats: Sharing across four donors was highest in naive CD4 (approximately 5%) and lowest in memory CD8 (about 0.4%).

The chain carries TRBV10-1 and TRBJ2-2, with 11 bases identical to TRBD1. This TCR came from a man younger than 35 in good health. Sequenced: naive CD8+ T cells sorted from blood. DNA of the CDR3: TGCGCCAGGGACAGGGGGCTCGACGCCGGGGAGCTGTTTTTT. Amino acids: CARDRGLDAGELFF.